The clone carrying this T cell receptor (beta chain) was seen ten or more times. The antigen is not known. The data were obtained in a study of molecular identifiers for immune sequencing clone quantification. Across the study: Replicates split RNA from roughly 18,000 or 92,000 naive CD8 cells five ways, and the researchers sequenced four portions. Study-level points and caveats: Amid approximately 1 million naive cells, spiked Jurkat TCR RNA from one cell was reportedly still detectable. Effector cells had over 98% of their molecules in clones above 20 RNA copies, while naive cells had under 1%.

As previously described, bulk TCR libraries were made using listed TCR primers. TCRdb reanalysed the PCR reads using MiXCR and keeps one entry per CDR3 protein. The data show 40,000 to 45,000 distinct CDR3 sequences, approximately 21% seen once. Sequenced: naive CD8+ T cells from blood, with Jurkat cell RNA spiked in. The subset: FACS-sorted CD8+CD4-CCR7+CD45RA+ naive T cells. The sequence derives from a human donor in good health. Some libraries in this study had Jurkat cell RNA spiked in.

CDR3 loop: CAWREITSDVSETQYF. As DNA, the CDR3 is TGTGCCTGGAGGGAAATTACTAGCGATGTTTCAGAGACCCAGTACTTC. V is TRBV30 and J is TRBJ2-5; 7 positions match TRBD2. From germline, CDR1 is GTSNPN and CDR2 SVGIG (reference sequence). This CDR3 region has 16 residues. V dropped 3 bases and J dropped 4; count of bases not matched to a gene: 14.